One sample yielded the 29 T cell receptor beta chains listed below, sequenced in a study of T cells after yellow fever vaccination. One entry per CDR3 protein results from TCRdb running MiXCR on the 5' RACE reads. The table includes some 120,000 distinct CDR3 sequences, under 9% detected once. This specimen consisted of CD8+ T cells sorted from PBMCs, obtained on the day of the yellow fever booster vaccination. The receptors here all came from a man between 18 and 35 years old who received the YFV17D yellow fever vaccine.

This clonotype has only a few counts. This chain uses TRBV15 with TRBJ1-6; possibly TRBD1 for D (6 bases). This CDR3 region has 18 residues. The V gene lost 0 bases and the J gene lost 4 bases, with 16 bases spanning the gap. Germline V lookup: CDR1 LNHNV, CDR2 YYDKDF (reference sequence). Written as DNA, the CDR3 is TGTGCCACCAGCAGAGATTCCATGGAAGGGGGATATAATTCACCCCTCCACTTT. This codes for CATSRDSMEGGYNSPLHF.

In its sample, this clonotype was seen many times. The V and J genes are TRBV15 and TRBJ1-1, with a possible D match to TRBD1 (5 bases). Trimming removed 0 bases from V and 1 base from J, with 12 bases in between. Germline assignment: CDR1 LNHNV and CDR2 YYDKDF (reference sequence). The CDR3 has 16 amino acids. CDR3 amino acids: CATSRDGVRGNTEAFF. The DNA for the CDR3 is TGTGCCACCAGCAGAGATGGGGTGAGGGGGAACACTGAAGCTTTCTTT.

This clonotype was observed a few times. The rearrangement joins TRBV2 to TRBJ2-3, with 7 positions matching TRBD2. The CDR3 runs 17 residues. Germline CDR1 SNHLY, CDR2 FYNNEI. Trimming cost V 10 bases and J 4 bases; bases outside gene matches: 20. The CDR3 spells CATGGGAGPPRPDTQYF. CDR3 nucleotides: TGTGCCACGGGGGGAGGGGCGGGGCCCCCCCGGCCAGATACGCAGTATTTT. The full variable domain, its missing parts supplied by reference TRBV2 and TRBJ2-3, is EPEVTQTPSHQVTQMGQEVILRCVPISNHLYFYWYRQILGQKVEFLVSFYNNEISEKSEIFDDQFSVERPDGSNFTLKIRSTKLEDSAMYFCATGGGAGPPRPDTQYFGPGTRLTVL.

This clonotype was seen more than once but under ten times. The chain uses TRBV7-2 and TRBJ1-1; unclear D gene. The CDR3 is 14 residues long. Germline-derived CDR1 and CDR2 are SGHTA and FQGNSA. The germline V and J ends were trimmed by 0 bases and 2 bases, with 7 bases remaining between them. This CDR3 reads CASSLASSNTEAFF. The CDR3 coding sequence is TGTGCCAGCAGCTTAGCCAGCTCTAACACTGAAGCTTTCTTT.

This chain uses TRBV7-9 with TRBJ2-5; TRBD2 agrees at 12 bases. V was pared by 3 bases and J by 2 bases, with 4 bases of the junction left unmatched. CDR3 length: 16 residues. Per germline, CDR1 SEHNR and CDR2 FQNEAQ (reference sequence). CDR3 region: CASSFTGTSGQETQYF. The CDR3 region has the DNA TGTGCCAGCAGCTTCACCGGGACTAGCGGGCAAGAGACCCAGTACTTC.

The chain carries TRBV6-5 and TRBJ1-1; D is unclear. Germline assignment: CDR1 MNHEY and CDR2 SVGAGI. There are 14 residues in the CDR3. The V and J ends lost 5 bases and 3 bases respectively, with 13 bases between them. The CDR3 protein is CASSPLEGDTEAFF. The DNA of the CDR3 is TGTGCCAGCAGTCCCCTCGAGGGTGACACTGAAGCTTTCTTT.

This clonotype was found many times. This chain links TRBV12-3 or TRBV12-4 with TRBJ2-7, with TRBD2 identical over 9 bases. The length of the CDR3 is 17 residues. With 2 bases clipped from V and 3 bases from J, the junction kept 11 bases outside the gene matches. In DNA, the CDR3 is TGTGCCAGCAGTTTATTCCCTCTAGCGGGGACCTTCTACGAGCAGTACTTC. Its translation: CASSLFPLAGTFYEQYF.

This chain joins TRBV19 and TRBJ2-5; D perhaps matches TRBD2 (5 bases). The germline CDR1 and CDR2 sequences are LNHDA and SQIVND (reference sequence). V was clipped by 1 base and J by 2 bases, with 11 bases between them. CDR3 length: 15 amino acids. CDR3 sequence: CASSIGGFGQETQYF. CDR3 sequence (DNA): TGTGCCAGTAGTATAGGAGGGTTTGGGCAAGAGACCCAGTACTTC. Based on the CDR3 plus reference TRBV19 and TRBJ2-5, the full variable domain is DGGITQSPKYLFRKEGQNVTLSCEQNLNHDAMYWYRQDPGQGLRLIYYSQIVNDFQKGDIAEGYSVSREKKESFPLTVTSAQKNPTAFYLCASSIGGFGQETQYFGPGTRLLVL.

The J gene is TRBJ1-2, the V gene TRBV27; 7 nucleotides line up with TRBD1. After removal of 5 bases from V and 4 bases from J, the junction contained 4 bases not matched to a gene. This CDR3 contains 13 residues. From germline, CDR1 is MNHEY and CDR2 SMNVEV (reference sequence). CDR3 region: CASSPDRVYGYTF. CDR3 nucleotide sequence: TGTGCCAGCAGTCCCGACAGGGTCTATGGCTACACCTTC.

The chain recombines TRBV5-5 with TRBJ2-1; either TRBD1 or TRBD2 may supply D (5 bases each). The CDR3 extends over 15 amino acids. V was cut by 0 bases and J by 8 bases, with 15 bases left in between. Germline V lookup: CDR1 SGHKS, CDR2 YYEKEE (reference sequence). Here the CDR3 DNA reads TGTGCCAGCAGCTTGGTCCAGAGGGGTGGTTATGAGCAGTTCTTC. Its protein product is CASSLVQRGGYEQFF. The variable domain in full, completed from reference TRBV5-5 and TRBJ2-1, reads DAGVTQSPTHLIKTRGQQVTLRCSPISGHKSVSWYQQVLGQGPQFIFQYYEKEERGRGNFPDRFSARQFPNYSSELNVNALLLGDSALYLCASSLVQRGGYEQFFGPGTRLTVL.

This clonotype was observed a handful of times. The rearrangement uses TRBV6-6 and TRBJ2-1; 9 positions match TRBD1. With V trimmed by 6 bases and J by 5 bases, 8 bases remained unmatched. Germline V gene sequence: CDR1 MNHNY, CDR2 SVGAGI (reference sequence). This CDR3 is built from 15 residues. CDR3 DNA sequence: TGTGCCAGCAGCCCAACCCGGGACAGGGACAATGAGCAGTTCTTC. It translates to CASSPTRDRDNEQFF.

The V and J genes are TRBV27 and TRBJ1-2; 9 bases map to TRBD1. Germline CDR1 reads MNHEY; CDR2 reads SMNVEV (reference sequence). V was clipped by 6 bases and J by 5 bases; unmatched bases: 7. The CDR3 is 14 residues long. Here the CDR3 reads CASRPTGGEYGYTF. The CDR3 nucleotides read TGTGCCAGCAGACCCACAGGGGGCGAGTATGGCTACACCTTC.

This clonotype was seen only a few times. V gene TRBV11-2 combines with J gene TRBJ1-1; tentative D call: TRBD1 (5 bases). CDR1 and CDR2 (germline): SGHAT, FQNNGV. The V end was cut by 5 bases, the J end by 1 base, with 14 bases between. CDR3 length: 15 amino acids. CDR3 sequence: CASSPVPGQNTEAFF. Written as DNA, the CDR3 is TGTGCCAGCAGCCCCGTTCCGGGGCAGAACACTGAAGCTTTCTTT.

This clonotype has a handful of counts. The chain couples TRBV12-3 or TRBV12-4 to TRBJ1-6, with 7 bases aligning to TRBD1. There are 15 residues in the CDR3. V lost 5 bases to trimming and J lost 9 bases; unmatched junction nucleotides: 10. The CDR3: CASSPDRVGLSPLHF. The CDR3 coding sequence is TGTGCCAGCAGTCCCGACAGGGTTGGGCTTTCACCCCTCCACTTT.

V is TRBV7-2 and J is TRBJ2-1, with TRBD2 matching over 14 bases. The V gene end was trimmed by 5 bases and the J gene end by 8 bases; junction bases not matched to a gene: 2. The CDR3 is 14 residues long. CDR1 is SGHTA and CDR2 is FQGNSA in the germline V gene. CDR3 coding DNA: TGTGCCAGCAGCCCGGGACTAGCGGGGGATGAGCAGTTCTTC. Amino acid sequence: CASSPGLAGDEQFF.

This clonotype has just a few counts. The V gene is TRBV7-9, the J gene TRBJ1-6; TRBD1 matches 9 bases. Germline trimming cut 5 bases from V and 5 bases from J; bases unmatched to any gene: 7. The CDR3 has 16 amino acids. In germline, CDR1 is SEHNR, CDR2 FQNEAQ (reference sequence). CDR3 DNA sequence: TGTGCCAGCAGCAACGGACAGGGGACCGATAATTCACCCCTCCACTTT. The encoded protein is CASSNGQGTDNSPLHF.

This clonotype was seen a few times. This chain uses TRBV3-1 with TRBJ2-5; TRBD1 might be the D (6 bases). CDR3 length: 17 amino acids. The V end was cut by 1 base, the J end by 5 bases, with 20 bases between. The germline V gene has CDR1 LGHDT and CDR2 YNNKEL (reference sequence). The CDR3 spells CASSQGLNRGQRETQYF. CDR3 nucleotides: TGTGCCAGCAGCCAAGGCCTAAATCGGGGACAACGGGAGACCCAGTACTTC.

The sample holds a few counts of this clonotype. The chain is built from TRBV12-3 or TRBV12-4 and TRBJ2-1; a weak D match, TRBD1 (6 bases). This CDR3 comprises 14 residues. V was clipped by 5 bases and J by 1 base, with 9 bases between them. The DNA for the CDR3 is TGTGCCAGCAGTCTACAGGGTTCCTACAATGAGCAGTTCTTC. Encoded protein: CASSLQGSYNEQFF.

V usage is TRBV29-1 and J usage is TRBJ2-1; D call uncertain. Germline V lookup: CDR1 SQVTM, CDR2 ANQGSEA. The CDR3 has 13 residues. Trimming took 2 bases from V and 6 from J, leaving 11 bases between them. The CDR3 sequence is CSVERGGPNEQFF. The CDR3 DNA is TGCAGCGTTGAAAGAGGCGGACCCAATGAGCAGTTCTTC.

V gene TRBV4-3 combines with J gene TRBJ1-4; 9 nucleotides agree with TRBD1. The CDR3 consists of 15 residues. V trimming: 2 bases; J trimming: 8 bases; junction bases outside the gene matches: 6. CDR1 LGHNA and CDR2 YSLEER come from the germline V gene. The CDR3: CASSQRQGEYEKLFF. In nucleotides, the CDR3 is TGCGCCAGCAGCCAAAGACAGGGGGAATACGAAAAACTGTTTTTT.

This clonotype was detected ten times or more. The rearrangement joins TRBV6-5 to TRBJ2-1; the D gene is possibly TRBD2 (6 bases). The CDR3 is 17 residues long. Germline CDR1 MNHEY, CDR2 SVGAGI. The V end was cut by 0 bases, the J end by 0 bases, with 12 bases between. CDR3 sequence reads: CASSYSPGTYSYNEQFF. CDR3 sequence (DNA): TGTGCCAGCAGTTACTCACCCGGGACTTACTCCTACAATGAGCAGTTCTTC.

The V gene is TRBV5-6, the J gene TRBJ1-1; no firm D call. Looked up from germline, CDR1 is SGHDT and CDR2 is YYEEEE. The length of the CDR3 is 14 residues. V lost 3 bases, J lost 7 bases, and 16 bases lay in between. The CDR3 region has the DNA TGTGCCAGCAGCTCCGGGGTGGTCGGCATTGAAGCTTTCTTT. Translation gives CASSSGVVGIEAFF.

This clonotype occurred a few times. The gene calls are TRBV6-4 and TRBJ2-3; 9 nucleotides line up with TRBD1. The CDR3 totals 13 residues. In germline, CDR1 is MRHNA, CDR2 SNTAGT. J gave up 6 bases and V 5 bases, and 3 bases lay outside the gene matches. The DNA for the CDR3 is TGTGCCAGCAGTTACAGGGGGCAGGATACGCAGTATTTT. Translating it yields CASSYRGQDTQYF.

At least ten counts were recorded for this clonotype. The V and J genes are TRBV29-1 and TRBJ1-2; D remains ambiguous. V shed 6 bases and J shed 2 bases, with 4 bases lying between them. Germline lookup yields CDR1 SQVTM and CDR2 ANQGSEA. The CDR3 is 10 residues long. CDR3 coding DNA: TGCAGCGTATTAAACTATGGCTACACCTTC. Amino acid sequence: CSVLNYGYTF.

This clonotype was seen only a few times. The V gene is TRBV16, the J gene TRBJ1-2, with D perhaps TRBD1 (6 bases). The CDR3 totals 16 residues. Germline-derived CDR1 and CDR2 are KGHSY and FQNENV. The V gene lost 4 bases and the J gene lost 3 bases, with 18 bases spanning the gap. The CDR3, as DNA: TGTGCCAGCAGCCCTCTTGAGGCAGGGGAAGACTATGGCTACACCTTC. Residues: CASSPLEAGEDYGYTF.

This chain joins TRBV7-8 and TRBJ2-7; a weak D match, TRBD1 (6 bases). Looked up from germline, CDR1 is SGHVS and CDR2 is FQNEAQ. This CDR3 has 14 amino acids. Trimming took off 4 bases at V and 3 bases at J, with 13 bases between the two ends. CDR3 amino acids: CASSYLEGGYEQYF. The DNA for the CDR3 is TGTGCCAGCAGCTATCTAGAAGGGGGCTACGAGCAGTACTTC. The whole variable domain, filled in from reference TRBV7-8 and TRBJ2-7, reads GAGVSQSPRYKVAKRGQDVALRCDPISGHVSLFWYQQALGQGPEFLTYFQNEAQLDKSGLPSDRFFAERPEGSVSTLKIQRTQQEDSAVYLCASSYLEGGYEQYFGPGTRLTVT.

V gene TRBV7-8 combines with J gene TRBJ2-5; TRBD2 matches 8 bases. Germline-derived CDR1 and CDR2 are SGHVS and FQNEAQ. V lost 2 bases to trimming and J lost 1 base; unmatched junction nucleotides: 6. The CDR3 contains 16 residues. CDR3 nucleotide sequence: TGTGCCAGCAGCTTAATTGCGGGGGGCAGCCAAGAGACCCAGTACTTC. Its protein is CASSLIAGGSQETQYF.

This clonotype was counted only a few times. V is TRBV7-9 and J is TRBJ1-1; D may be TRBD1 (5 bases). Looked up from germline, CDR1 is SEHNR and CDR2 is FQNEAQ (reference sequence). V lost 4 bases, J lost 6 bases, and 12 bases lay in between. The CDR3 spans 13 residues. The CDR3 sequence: CASSSPGLPEAFF. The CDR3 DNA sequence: TGTGCCAGCAGCTCACCGGGACTCCCTGAAGCTTTCTTT.

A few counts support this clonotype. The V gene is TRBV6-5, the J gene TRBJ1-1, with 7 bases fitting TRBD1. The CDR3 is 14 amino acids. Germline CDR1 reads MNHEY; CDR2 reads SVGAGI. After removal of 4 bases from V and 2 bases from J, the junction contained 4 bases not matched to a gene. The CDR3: CASSFQGGNTEAFF. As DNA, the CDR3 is TGTGCCAGCAGTTTCCAGGGGGGAAACACTGAAGCTTTCTTT.